Included here is one T cell receptor (beta chain) sequence, with context. The antigen is undetermined. Assay: immunoSEQ multiplex PCR; the TCRdb copy retains only in-frame clones and omits some. The repertoire has 98,000 or so clones, 94% of them found once; the top ten carry 0.15% to 0.2%. This CDR3 has 12 residues. Germline lookup yields CDR1 GTSNPN and CDR2 SVGIG (reference sequence). V lost 0 bases and J lost 5, with 7 bases in between. Autoimmune disease history or systemic immunosuppression barred patients. The data originate from a study of OX40 agonist ivuxolimab in advanced cancers. Study overall: Partial responses were achieved by three patients, one with hepatocellular carcinoma and two with cutaneous melanoma. Whole-study findings and limits: CD4+ and CD8+ T cells in blood underwent clonal expansion by week 6 at 0.1 to 3.0 mg/kg. Compared with others, partial responders at 0.1-3.0 mg/kg displayed clonal expansion among the lowest.

This chain joins TRBV30 and TRBJ1-2; D not resolved. Sequenced here: CD4+ or CD8+ T cells sorted from blood, sampled in a trial of the OX40 agonist ivuxolimab. This clonotype was obtained from an adult with an advanced solid tumor such as melanoma, head and neck, liver or kidney cancer. The CDR3 nucleotides are TGTGCCTGGAGTGTAACCCAATATGGCTACACCTTC. Translating it yields CAWSVTQYGYTF.